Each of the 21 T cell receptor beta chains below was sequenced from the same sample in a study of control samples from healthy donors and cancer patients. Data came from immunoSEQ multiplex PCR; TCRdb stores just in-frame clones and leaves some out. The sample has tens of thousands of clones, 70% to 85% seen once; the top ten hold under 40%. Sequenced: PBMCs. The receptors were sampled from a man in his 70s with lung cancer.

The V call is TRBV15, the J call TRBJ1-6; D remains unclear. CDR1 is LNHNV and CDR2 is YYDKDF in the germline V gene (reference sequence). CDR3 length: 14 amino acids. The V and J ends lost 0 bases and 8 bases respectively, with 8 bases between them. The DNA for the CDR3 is TGTGCCACCAGCAGAGATCCCGGGCATTCACCCCTCCACTTT. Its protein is CATSRDPGHSPLHF.

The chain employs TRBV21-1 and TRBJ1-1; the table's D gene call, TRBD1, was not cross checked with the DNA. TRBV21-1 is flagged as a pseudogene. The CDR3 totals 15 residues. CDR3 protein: CASSIRDRMNTEAFF. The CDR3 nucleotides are TGTGCCAGCAGCATTCGGGACAGGATGAACACTGAAGCTTTCTTT.

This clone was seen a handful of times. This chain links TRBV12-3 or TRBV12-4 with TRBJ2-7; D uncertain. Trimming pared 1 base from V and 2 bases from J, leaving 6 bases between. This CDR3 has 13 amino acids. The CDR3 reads CASSLDGAYEQYF. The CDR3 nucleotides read TGTGCCAGCAGTTTAGATGGTGCCTACGAGCAGTACTTC.

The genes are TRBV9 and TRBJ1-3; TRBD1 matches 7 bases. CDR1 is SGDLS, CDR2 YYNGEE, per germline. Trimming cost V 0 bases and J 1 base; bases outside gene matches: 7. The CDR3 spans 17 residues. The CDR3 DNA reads TGTGCCAGCAGCGTAGCCGTACAGGGGCTATCTGGAAACACCATATATTTT. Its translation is CASSVAVQGLSGNTIYF.

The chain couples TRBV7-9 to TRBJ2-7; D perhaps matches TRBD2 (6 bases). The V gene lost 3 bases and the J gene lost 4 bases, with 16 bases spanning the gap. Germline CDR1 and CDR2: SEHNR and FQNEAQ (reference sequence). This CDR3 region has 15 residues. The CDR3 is CASSLGGGVRYEQYF. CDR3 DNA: TGTGCCAGCAGCTTGGGTGGAGGGGTACGATACGAGCAGTACTTC.

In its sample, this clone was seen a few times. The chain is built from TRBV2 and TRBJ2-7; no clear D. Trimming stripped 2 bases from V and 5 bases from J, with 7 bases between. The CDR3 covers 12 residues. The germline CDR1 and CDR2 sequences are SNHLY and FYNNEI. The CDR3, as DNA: TGTGCCAGCAGTGAATCTAGTCACGAGCAGTACTTC. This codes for CASSESSHEQYF.

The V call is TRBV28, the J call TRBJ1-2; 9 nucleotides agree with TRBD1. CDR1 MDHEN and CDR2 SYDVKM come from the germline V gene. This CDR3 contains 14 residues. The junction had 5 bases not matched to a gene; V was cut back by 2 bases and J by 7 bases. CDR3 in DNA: TGTGCCAGCAGTTTAACGGACAGGGGAATTGGCTACACCTTC. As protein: CASSLTDRGIGYTF.

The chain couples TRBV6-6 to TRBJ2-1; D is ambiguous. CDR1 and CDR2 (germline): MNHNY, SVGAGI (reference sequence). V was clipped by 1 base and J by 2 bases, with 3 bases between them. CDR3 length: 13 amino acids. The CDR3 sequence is CASSYFPYNEQFF. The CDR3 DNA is TGTGCCAGCAGTTACTTTCCCTACAATGAGCAGTTCTTC.

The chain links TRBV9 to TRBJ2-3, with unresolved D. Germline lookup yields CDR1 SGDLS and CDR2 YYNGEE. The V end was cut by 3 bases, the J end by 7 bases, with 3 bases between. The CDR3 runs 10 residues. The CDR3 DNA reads TGTGCCAGCAGCGGACATACGCAGTATTTT. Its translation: CASSGHTQYF.

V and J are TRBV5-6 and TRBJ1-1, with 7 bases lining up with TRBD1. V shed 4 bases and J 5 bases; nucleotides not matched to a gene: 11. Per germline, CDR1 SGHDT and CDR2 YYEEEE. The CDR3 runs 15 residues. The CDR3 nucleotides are TGTGCCAGCAGCCCCAAGGGCAGGGGGGAAACTGAAGCTTTCTTT. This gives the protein CASSPKGRGETEAFF. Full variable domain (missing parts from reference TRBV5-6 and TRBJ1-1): DAGVTQSPTHLIKTRGQQVTLRCSPKSGHDTVSWYQQALGQGPQFIFQYYEEEERQRGNFPDRFSGHQFPNYSSELNVNALLLGDSALYLCASSPKGRGETEAFFGQGTRLTVV.

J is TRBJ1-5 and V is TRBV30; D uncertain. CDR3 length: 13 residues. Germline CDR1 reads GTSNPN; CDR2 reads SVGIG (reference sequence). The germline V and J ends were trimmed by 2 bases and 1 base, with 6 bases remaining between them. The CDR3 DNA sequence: TGTGCCTGGAGTTCAGCGAGCAATCAGCCCCAGCATTTT. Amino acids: CAWSSASNQPQHF.

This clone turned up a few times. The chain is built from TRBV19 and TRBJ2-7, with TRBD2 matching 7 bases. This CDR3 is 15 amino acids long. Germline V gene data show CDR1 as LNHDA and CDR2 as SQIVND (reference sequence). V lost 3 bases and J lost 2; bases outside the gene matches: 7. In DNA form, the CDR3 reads TGTGCCAGTAGTATTGCGCGGGGGAACGCCTACGAGCAGTACTTC. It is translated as CASSIARGNAYEQYF.

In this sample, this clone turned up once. The CDR3 DNA is TGTGCCAGCAGCGGAAGGACTAGCGGGGTGGATGAGCAGTTCTTC. The encoded protein is CASSGRTSGVDEQFF. The V and J genes are TRBV7-9 and TRBJ2-1; 12 bases map to TRBD2. This CDR3 contains 15 residues. V lost 5 bases, J lost 8 bases, and 7 bases stayed unmatched. Germline loops: CDR1 SEHNR, CDR2 FQNEAQ (reference sequence).

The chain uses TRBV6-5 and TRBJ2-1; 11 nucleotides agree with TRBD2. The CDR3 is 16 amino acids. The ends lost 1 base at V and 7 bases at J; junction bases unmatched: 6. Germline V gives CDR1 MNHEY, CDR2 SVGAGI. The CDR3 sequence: CASSYFIAGGPNEQFF. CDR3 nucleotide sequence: TGTGCCAGCAGTTACTTTATAGCGGGGGGGCCTAATGAGCAGTTCTTC.

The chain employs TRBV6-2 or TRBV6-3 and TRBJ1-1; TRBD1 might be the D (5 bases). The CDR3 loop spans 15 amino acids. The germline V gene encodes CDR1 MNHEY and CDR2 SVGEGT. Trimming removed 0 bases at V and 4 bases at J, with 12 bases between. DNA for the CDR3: TGTGCCAGCAGTTACTCGGGCAGGGCGAGCACTGAAGCTTTCTTT. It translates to CASSYSGRASTEAFF.

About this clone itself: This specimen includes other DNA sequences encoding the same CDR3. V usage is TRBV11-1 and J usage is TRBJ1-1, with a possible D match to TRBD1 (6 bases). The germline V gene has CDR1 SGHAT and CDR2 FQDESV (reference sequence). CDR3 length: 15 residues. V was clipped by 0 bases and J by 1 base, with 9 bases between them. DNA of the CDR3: TGTGCCAGCAGCTTAGCGCGGGGGGCGAACACTGAAGCTTTCTTT. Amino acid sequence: CASSLARGANTEAFF.

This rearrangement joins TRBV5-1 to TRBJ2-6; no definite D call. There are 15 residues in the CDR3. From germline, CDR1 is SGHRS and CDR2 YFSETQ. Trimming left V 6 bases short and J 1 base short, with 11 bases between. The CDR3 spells CASKSGFSGANVLTF. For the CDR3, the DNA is TGCGCCAGCAAATCTGGGTTTTCTGGGGCCAACGTCCTGACTTTC.

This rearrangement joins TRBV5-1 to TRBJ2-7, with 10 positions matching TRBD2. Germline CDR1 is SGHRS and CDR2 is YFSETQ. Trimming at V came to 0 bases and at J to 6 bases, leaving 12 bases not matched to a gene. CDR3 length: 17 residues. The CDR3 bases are TGCGCCAGCAGCTTGGGCCAGCGGGGGGGCCATCCTCTCGAGCAGTACTTC. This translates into CASSLGQRGGHPLEQYF.

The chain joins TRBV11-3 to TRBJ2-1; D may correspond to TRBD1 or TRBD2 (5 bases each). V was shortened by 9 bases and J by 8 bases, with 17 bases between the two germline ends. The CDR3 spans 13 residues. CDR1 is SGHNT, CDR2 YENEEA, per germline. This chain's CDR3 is CARPGRRKDEQFF. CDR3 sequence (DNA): TGTGCCAGACCAGGGAGACGTAAGGATGAGCAGTTCTTC.

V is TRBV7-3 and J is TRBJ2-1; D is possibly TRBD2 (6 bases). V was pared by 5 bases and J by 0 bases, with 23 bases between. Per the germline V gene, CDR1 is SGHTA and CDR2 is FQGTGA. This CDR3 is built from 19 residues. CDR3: CASSPSTPLTRSSYNEQFF. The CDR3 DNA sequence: TGTGCCAGCAGCCCCTCCACCCCATTGACTAGGAGCTCCTACAATGAGCAGTTCTTC.

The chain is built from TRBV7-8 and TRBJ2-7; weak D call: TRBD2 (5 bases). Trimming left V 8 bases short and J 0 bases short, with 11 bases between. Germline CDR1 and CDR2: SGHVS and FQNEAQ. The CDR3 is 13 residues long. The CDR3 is CASGLQNSYEQYF. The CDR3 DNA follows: TGTGCCAGCGGACTCCAAAACTCCTACGAGCAGTACTTC.